The rows below give T cell receptor beta chains drawn from one sample of a study of T cell responses to AZD1222 COVID-19 vaccine. Repertoires were generated with immunoSEQ multiplex PCR, while TCRdb's copy carries only in-frame clones and drops some. This sample has some 130,000 clones, with around nine tenths found just once. The sequencing used peripheral blood, collected on day 0 of AZD1222 vaccination. Receptors were obtained from an adult in good health. CDR3s include the opening cysteine and the closing phenylalanine or tryptophan. A D gene is named only where the DNA matches it firmly. Size is stated for part of the rows, as once, few or many counts, or as a class when the clone is expanded.

cdr3_length j_call clone_size v_call d_call cdr3_aa cdr3_nt
15 TRBJ2-3 - TRBV7-9 - CASSSGVGVTDTQYF TGTGCCAGCAGCTCCGGGGTAGGGGTAACAGATACGCAGTATTTT
15 TRBJ1-1 few TRBV3-1/TRBV3-2 - CASSQGPGTITEAFF TGTGCCAGCAGCCAAGGGCCAGGAACAATCACTGAAGCTTTCTTT
14 TRBJ2-2 - TRBV7-2 - CASTWGTHTGELFF TGTGCCAGTACCTGGGGCACACACACCGGGGAGCTGTTTTTT
16 TRBJ1-2 - TRBV5-5 - CASSSATLAGAFGYTF TGTGCCAGCAGCTCCGCAACCCTCGCTGGGGCTTTTGGCTACACCTTC
14 TRBJ2-1 - TRBV7-8 - CASSLRGAGGEQFF TGTGCCAGCAGCTTACGGGGGGCCGGGGGTGAGCAGTTCTTC
16 TRBJ1-5 few TRBV6-1 - CASSERTNWSNQPQHF TGTGCCAGCAGTGAAAGGACCAACTGGAGCAATCAGCCCCAGCATTTT
15 TRBJ1-3 - TRBV7-2 - CASSLRAVSGNTIYF TGTGCCAGCAGCTTAAGGGCAGTCTCTGGAAACACCATATATTTT
12 TRBJ2-7 - TRBV5-4 - CASSQTGYEQYF TGTGCCAGCAGCCAGACAGGCTACGAGCAGTACTTC
15 TRBJ1-5 few TRBV10-3 TRBD1 CAISESDREVQPQHF TGTGCCATCAGTGAGTCGGACAGGGAGGTACAGCCCCAGCATTTT
15 TRBJ1-5 - TRBV6-5 TRBD1 CASGSGTGTNQPQHF TGTGCCAGCGGATCCGGGACAGGGACAAATCAGCCCCAGCATTTT
13 TRBJ2-3 - TRBV9 - CASSSNPTDTQYF TGTGCCAGCAGCTCCAACCCCACAGATACGCAGTATTTT
17 TRBJ1-2 - TRBV19 - CASSEAARQGSFYGYTF TGTGCCAGTAGTGAAGCGGCACGGCAGGGGTCATTCTATGGCTACACCTTC
16 TRBJ2-2 - TRBV3-1/TRBV3-2 - CASSQVGGANTGELFF TGTGCCAGCAGCCAAGTCGGGGGCGCGAACACCGGGGAGCTGTTTTTT
12 TRBJ2-7 - TRBV29-1 - CSVRTEYYEQYF TGCAGCGTCAGGACGGAGTACTACGAGCAGTACTTC
15 TRBJ1-1 few TRBV18 - CASSPPSGLYTEAFF TGTGCCAGCTCACCACCGTCGGGTCTGTACACTGAAGCTTTCTTT
14 TRBJ2-6 - TRBV6-4 - CASSSNSGANVLTF TGTGCCAGCAGTAGCAATTCTGGGGCCAACGTCCTGACTTTC
16 TRBJ2-1 - TRBV14 - CASNPLGTVPTNEQFF TGTGCCAGCAACCCCCTAGGGACCGTCCCTACGAATGAGCAGTTCTTC
14 TRBJ1-6 - TRBV7-6 - CASALEGRNSPLHF TGTGCCAGCGCCCTCGAGGGTCGGAATTCACCCCTCCACTTT
15 TRBJ1-2 few TRBV5-6 - CASSLDRDNSYGYTF TGTGCCAGCAGCTTGGACCGTGACAATTCCTATGGCTACACCTTC
15 TRBJ1-1 - TRBV4-1 - CASSLYPGHNTEAFF TGCGCCAGCAGCTTATACCCGGGACATAACACTGAAGCTTTCTTT